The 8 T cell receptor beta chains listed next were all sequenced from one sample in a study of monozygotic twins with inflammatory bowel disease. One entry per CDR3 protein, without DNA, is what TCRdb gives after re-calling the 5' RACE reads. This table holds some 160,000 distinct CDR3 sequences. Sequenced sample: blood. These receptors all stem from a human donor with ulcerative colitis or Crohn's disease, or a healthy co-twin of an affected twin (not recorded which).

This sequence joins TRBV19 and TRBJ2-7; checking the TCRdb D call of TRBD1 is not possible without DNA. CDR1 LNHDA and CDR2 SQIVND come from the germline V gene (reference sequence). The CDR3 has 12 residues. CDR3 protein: CASSNRDREQYF.

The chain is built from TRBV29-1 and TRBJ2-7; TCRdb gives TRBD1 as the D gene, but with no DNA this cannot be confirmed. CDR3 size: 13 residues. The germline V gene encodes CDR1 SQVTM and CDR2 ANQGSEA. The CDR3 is CSVEVGGGSEQYF.

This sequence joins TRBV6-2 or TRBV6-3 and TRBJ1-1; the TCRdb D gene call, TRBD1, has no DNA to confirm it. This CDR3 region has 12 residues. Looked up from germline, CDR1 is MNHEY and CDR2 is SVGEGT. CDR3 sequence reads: CASSQDRPEAFF.

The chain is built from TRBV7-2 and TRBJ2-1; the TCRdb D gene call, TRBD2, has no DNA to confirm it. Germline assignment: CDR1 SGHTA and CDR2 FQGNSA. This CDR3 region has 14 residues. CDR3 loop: CASSLMASINEQFF.

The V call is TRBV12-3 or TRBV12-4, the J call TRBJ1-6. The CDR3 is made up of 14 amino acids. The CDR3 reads CASRIGGRNSPLHF.

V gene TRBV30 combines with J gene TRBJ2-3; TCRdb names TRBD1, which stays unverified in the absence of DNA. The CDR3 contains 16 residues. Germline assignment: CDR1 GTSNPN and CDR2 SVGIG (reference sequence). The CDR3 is CAFTPHGGGRTDTQYF. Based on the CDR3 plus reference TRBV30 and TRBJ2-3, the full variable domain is SQTIHQWPATLVQPVGSPLSLECTVEGTSNPNLYWYRQAAGRGLQLLFYSVGIGQISSEVPQNLSASRPQDRQFILSSKKLLLSDSGFYLCAFTPHGGGRTDTQYFGPGTRLTVL.

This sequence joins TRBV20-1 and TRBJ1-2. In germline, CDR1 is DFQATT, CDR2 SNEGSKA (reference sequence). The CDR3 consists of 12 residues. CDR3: CSAGGWGYGYTF.

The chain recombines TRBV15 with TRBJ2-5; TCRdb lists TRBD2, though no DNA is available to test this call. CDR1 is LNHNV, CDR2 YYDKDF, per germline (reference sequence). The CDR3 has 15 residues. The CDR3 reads CATSRAAGGQETQYF.